This is a list of T cell receptor beta chains from one sample in a study of T cells in Graves' hyperthyroidism and ophthalmopathy. TCRdb ran MiXCR on the multiplex PCR reads and lists one entry per CDR3 protein. The repertoire consists of approximately 150,000 distinct CDR3 sequences, with about 9% occurring once and the leading ten covering approximately 20%. What was sequenced was blood. The receptors derive from a woman younger than 30 with Graves' hyperthyroidism that later progressed to Graves' ophthalmopathy. Each CDR3 is given with its conserved first and last residue. Fields, in order: D gene, V gene, clone size, J gene, CDR3 protein, CDR3 DNA. The D gene is left open where the match is weak. Clone size is shown for a subset of rows, as once, few, many or a class of expanded clone.

D: TRBD2
V: TRBV13
size: many
J: TRBJ2-1
CDR3: CASSFGGRARNEQFF
DNA: TGTGCCAGCAGCTTCGGGGGGAGGGCCCGCAATGAGCAGTTCTTC

D: NA
V: TRBV12-3/TRBV12-4
size: few
J: TRBJ2-6
CDR3: CASSWPIGRAGANVLTF
DNA: TGTGCCAGCAGCTGGCCGATTGGGCGGGCTGGGGCCAACGTCCTGACTTTC

D: TRBD2
V: TRBV29-1
size: many
J: TRBJ2-7
CDR3: CSVPTSGSGEQYF
DNA: TGCAGCGTGCCAACTAGCGGGAGTGGCGAGCAGTACTTC

D: TRBD1
V: TRBV10-3
size: many
J: TRBJ1-5
CDR3: CAIRPGQGVNQPQHF
DNA: TGTGCCATCAGACCGGGACAGGGGGTGAATCAGCCCCAGCATTTT

D: NA
V: TRBV30
size: NA
J: TRBJ2-1
CDR3: CAWSYNNEQFF
DNA: TGTGCCTGGAGCTACAACAATGAGCAGTTCTTC

D: NA
V: TRBV6-1
size: many
J: TRBJ1-3
CDR3: CASGDSGNTIYF
DNA: TGTGCCAGCGGGGACTCTGGAAACACCATATATTTT

D: TRBD1
V: TRBV7-2
size: many
J: TRBJ1-4
CDR3: CASSLDRQGSFEKLFF
DNA: TGTGCCAGCAGCTTAGACAGACAGGGTAGCTTTGAAAAACTGTTTTTT

D: TRBD1
V: TRBV4-1
size: few
J: TRBJ1-4
CDR3: CASSQTGGNEKLFF
DNA: TGCGCCAGCAGCCAGACAGGGGGAAATGAAAAACTGTTTTTT

D: TRBD1
V: TRBV7-9
size: NA
J: TRBJ1-2
CDR3: CASSPGDRVGDGYTF
DNA: TGTGCCAGCAGCCCCGGGGACAGGGTAGGCGATGGCTACACCTTC

D: TRBD2
V: TRBV20-1
size: many
J: TRBJ2-1
CDR3: CSARAGGGLRNNEQFF
DNA: TGCAGTGCTAGAGCGGGAGGGGGGCTTCGAAACAATGAGCAGTTCTTC

D: NA
V: TRBV6-1
size: NA
J: TRBJ2-7
CDR3: CASSRGRQALYEQYF
DNA: TGTGCCAGCAGTCGAGGCCGACAGGCTCTTTACGAGCAGTACTTC

D: NA
V: TRBV3-1
size: NA
J: TRBJ1-2
CDR3: CASSEGVRDGYTF
DNA: TGTGCCAGCAGTGAGGGGGTAAGAGATGGCTACACCTTC

D: TRBD2
V: TRBV4-1
size: few
J: TRBJ2-2
CDR3: CASSQGGLAGGPGTGELFF
DNA: TGCGCCAGCAGCCAAGGAGGACTAGCGGGGGGGCCCGGCACCGGGGAGCTGTTTTTT

D: NA
V: TRBV27
size: many
J: TRBJ1-6
CDR3: CASSATGRDSPLHF
DNA: TGTGCCAGCAGTGCGACAGGCCGGGATTCACCCCTCCACTTT

D: TRBD2
V: TRBV20-1
size: few
J: TRBJ2-1
CDR3: CSARGAPSGKNNEQFF
DNA: TGCAGTGCTAGAGGGGCCCCTAGCGGGAAGAACAATGAGCAGTTCTTC

D: TRBD1
V: TRBV7-9
size: NA
J: TRBJ1-1
CDR3: CASSPPFRPGQGAGMNTEAFF
DNA: TGTGCCAGCAGCCCGCCATTTCGACCGGGACAGGGGGCCGGAATGAACACTGAAGCTTTCTTT

D: TRBD1
V: TRBV19
size: many
J: TRBJ2-7
CDR3: CASRPRTQGAYEQYF
DNA: TGTGCCAGTAGACCCAGAACACAGGGGGCCTACGAGCAGTACTTC

D: TRBD2
V: TRBV5-1
size: many
J: TRBJ2-5
CDR3: CASSLAGMGTSQETQYF
DNA: TGCGCCAGCAGCTTGGCCGGAATGGGGACTAGCCAAGAGACCCAGTACTTC

D: NA
V: TRBV20-1
size: many
J: TRBJ2-3
CDR3: CSARGPPRGTTDTQYF
DNA: TGCAGTGCTAGAGGTCCCCCCCGGGGGACTACAGATACGCAGTATTTT

D: TRBD2
V: TRBV5-1
size: NA
J: TRBJ2-7
CDR3: CASSLGGLAGASGSYEQYF
DNA: TGCGCCAGCAGCTTGGGGGGACTAGCGGGAGCTTCGGGGTCCTACGAGCAGTACTTC

D: TRBD2
V: TRBV28
size: NA
J: TRBJ2-4
CDR3: CASSLAGELNIQYF
DNA: TGTGCCAGCAGCTTAGCGGGGGAGTTAAACATTCAGTACTTC

D: TRBD1
V: TRBV5-6
size: many
J: TRBJ2-7
CDR3: CASSAGTAISYEQYF
DNA: TGTGCCAGCAGCGCCGGGACAGCCATCTCCTACGAGCAGTACTTC

D: NA
V: TRBV6-1
size: many
J: TRBJ1-5
CDR3: CASSDIYSNQPQHF
DNA: TGTGCCAGCAGCGACATTTATAGCAATCAGCCCCAGCATTTT

D: NA
V: TRBV6-2/TRBV6-3
size: many
J: TRBJ1-5
CDR3: CASSPGAENQPQHF
DNA: TGTGCCAGCAGCCCCGGGGCCGAGAATCAGCCCCAGCATTTT

D: NA
V: TRBV20-1
size: few
J: TRBJ1-2
CDR3: CSASLGPNYGYTF
DNA: TGCAGTGCTAGTTTGGGACCTAACTATGGCTACACCTTC

D: NA
V: TRBV19
size: many
J: TRBJ2-2
CDR3: CASSTQGNINTGELFF
DNA: TGTGCCAGTAGTACGCAGGGAAACATTAACACCGGGGAGCTGTTTTTT

D: NA
V: TRBV12-3/TRBV12-4
size: many
J: TRBJ2-2
CDR3: CASKPLVLGSTTGELFF
DNA: TGTGCCAGCAAGCCACTCGTACTCGGCTCAACCACCGGGGAGCTGTTTTTT

D: NA
V: TRBV28
size: many
J: TRBJ1-2
CDR3: CASSLGRSSYGYTF
DNA: TGTGCCAGCAGTTTGGGCCGAAGCTCATATGGCTACACCTTC

D: TRBD1
V: TRBV5-4
size: few
J: TRBJ2-5
CDR3: CASSPWTGGLSQETQYF
DNA: TGTGCCAGCAGCCCATGGACAGGGGGCCTTTCACAAGAGACCCAGTACTTC

D: NA
V: TRBV5-5
size: NA
J: TRBJ2-1
CDR3: CASSLGWGINEQFF
DNA: TGTGCCAGCAGCTTGGGTTGGGGGATAAATGAGCAGTTCTTC

D: TRBD2
V: TRBV6-1
size: NA
J: TRBJ2-1
CDR3: CASSGELAGSYNEQFF
DNA: TGTGCCAGCAGTGGGGAACTAGCGGGATCCTACAATGAGCAGTTCTTC

D: NA
V: TRBV19
size: many
J: TRBJ1-2
CDR3: CASSITGRANYGYTF
DNA: TGTGCCAGTAGTATAACGGGCAGGGCGAACTATGGCTACACCTTC

D: NA
V: TRBV2
size: many
J: TRBJ2-3
CDR3: CASSLTSAGFSSVGTDTQYF
DNA: TGTGCCAGCAGTCTAACCTCAGCAGGGTTTTCGTCGGTCGGGACAGATACGCAGTATTTT

D: NA
V: TRBV9
size: many
J: TRBJ2-5
CDR3: CASSVGAGAETQYF
DNA: TGTGCCAGCAGCGTAGGGGCAGGGGCGGAGACCCAGTACTTC